This record covers a single T cell receptor beta chain. This clone was seen a handful of times. What antigen it recognizes has not been identified. No much larger clonotype is one base removed from it; base qualities were not supplied. This entry belongs to a study of cytomegalovirus exposure and HLA in healthy donors (dated by TCRdb to between 2016 and 2019). Concerning the study at large: According to an earlier analysis of 587 of the donors, 200 million or so T cells yielded over 100 million unique TCR beta sequences and roughly 280 Gb of sequence data. Roughly five DR-DQ haplotypes were handled as single units for association and clustering because linkage in the cohort was strong. Besides the first cohort of 550 to 750 subjects, a separate validation cohort made up of over a hundred different subjects was used. Donor age, sex, ethnicity and CMV serostatus were collected together with the repertoire data. Typing coverage varied by locus: roughly 629-630 donors for A, B, C, DRB1 and DQB1; roughly 510 for DQA1; over 600 for DPA1; more than 450 for DPB1. An early release covering more than 500 HLA-typed donors comprised about 300 gigabases of sequencing data and tens of millions of unique TCR sequences. To study patterns of TCR occurrence, a later analysis re-analyzed previously published TCR beta repertoires from under 750 donors and added high-resolution HLA genotyping. The study combined high-throughput TCR immunosequencing, statistical association of individual TCRs with disease status, and machine learning to predict cytomegalovirus infection status. Among the roughly 370 genotyped donors, around 79% belonged to the genetic ancestry cluster associated with self-reported Caucasian donors. The later analysis used no new phenotypic data to find candidate immune exposures, relying instead on TCR beta sequences and their occurrence across donors. The study used immunosequencing to profile the T cell repertoires of 670 or so subjects and linked those repertoires to cytomegalovirus serostatus. Both class I and class II loci were covered by HLA typing, at four-digit resolution. The study was designed to test whether signatures of past pathogen exposure could be identified by cataloging public T cell receptors. To decide whether each TCR beta V gene segment behaved as functional or pseudogenic, an earlier analysis of approximately 590 of the donors relied on high-throughput TCR beta sequencing. All discovery cohort repertoires had been generated using a single sequencing platform. Among 398 genotyped donors of the cohort, an average of around 220,000 unique TCR beta nucleotide sequences was sequenced per donor, of which 15% to 20% were non-productive. In a later genetic analysis, genome-wide SNP genotypes for about 60% of the 666 donors were used, and that subset was treated as a discovery cohort.

Library preparation was by the immunoSEQ multiplex PCR assay. A mixture of 60 forward primers for TCR Vbeta segments and 13 reverse primers for TCR Jbeta segments was used in the multiplex PCR. A multiplex PCR assay on genomic DNA amplified the CDR3 region of rearranged TCR beta genes. Amplified TCR beta libraries were sequenced as 87-base-pair reads on the Illumina HiSeq System. As for the original processing: A later analysis counted tens of millions of unique TCR beta chains across the 550 to 800 repertoires, and some 11 million of these chains were shared by at least two donors. Raw reads were error-corrected and collapsed into unique sequences by a nearest-neighbor algorithm in which closely related sequences were merged to remove PCR and sequencing errors. Alignment of CDR3 sequences to IMGT reference sequences was used to assign V, D and J gene segments. For a sequence to be retained, a match of at least six nucleotides was required to both a V gene segment and a J gene segment. Rearrangements were called productive when the CDR3 lacked stop codons and stayed in frame with V and J; all others were non-productive. Following IMGT convention, CDR3 was defined as the stretch from the second conserved V-encoded cysteine up to the conserved J-encoded phenylalanine. Sequences without an unambiguous match to a single V gene segment were excluded from the earlier analysis of about 600 of the donors. An earlier analysis of about 590 of the donors classified V segments as functional when productive rearrangements were above 56.7% and as segregating when the standard deviation between donors was above 5%. To diagnose cytomegalovirus status from the catalog of TCR beta chain sequences, a statistical classification framework was built. A later analysis assigned V and J genes by comparing TCR nucleotide sequences with IMGT/GENE-DB human TR gene sequences. A later analysis assigned CDR3 sequences and most-parsimonious VDJ recombination scenarios with the TCRdist pipeline. In a later analysis, every TCR beta chain was defined by the combination of its CDR3 amino acid sequence and its V-gene family, and reads without a unique V-gene family were dropped. To address suspected cross-contamination and a sequencing artifact, a later analysis removed a few hundred highly shared, low-generation-probability nucleotide sequences. In a later analysis, a clonal expansion index for each public chain was calculated from normalized within-repertoire ranks of inferred template counts. Generation probabilities in a later analysis came from a VDJ recombination model fitted to out-of-frame rearrangements, and those results were checked against IGoR. Hypergeometric tests were used in a later analysis to score TCR-TCR, TCR-HLA and TCR-CMV co-occurrence, with a repertoire-size bias correction applied to the TCR pairs. To estimate false discovery rates, a later analysis permuted the HLA or CMV assignments 20 times. A later analysis grouped co-occurring TCRs with DBSCAN, adding TCRdist sequence similarity when clustering within HLA-allele-positive subsets. Co-occurrence clustering excluded repertoires with fewer than 30,000 or more than 120,000 public chains, plus five with anomalous nucleotide sharing. Drawn from immuneACCESS, this table holds only the in-frame rearrangements with V and J called that TCRdb kept. Clones are partly lost; checked studies trace under half to an unresolved V gene and leave the rest unexplained. That table gives V, J and clone size, and the DNA gave D and trimming. Across this sample there are around 200,000 clones, with less than 80% seen only once. In total, the top ten clones hold 2.5% to 3% of the sample.

The cohort was made up of approximately 700 healthy bone marrow donors. All cohort members were sampled while nominally healthy, although unrecorded immune exposures were likely present. The donor tested CMV seronegative, placing the donor among the 350 to 400 seronegative members of the cohort. Each donor provided a peripheral blood sample, and peripheral blood mononuclear cells were used for TCR beta sequencing. The Qiagen DNeasy Blood Extraction Kit was used to extract genomic DNA from the blood cell samples. Based on the germline V gene, the CDR1 and CDR2 sequences are LGHNA and YNFKEQ. Taken from cysteine to phenylalanine, the CDR3 has 16 residues. Here the CDR3 DNA is all that survives: 48 bases in frame from base 1. V is clipped by 1 base and J by 3 bases, and the sequence between their germline boundaries is 16 bases long. General conclusions and limits of the study: About 15 rarely observed V segments, including chromosome 9 orphons, were excluded from the earlier analysis of almost 600 of the donors because counts were too low. Compared with the roughly 670-donor mean, donors in an Asian-associated ancestry cluster had fewer N-insertions in productive TCRs, according to a later genetic analysis. A later genetic analysis associated a missense DCLRE1C variant with V-gene and J-gene trimming of TCR beta chains, and an independent cohort replicated the association. In a later analysis, HLA-associated TCR beta chains were found to be more clonally expanded and to have lower generation probabilities than equally common non-associated chains. Roughly uniform sequencing depth across donors was assumed in presence/absence analyses, although this assumption may not hold. At a false discovery rate of 0.05, a later analysis linked 16,951 TCR beta sequences to specific HLA alleles. CMV serostatus was the only immune exposure information available for the cohort. According to the authors, the approach could potentially be generalized to other disease states and immunological phenotypes. Strong co-occurrence of HLA alleles, especially DR and DQ, made assigning TCR associations to individual alleles difficult. An earlier analysis of around 500 of the donors showed that most TCR beta V segments appeared in productive rearrangements either about 90% or about 30% of the time, which broadly matched IMGT annotations. A further reported finding was that TCR beta sequences accurately predicted the HLA-A and HLA-B alleles for most subjects in the first cohort. While some public TCRs were present in many individuals, most TCR sequences turned up only very rarely across donors. In both the original and validation cohorts, the classifier was reported to diagnose cytomegalovirus status with high specificity and sensitivity. This cohort had only TCR beta chains sequenced, and the lack of alpha or paired-chain data limited which features could be detected. In vitro tests confirmed that a few of the cytomegalovirus-associated TCR beta chains recognize cytomegalovirus antigens. A later analysis reported that several top co-occurrence clusters appeared linked to parvovirus B19, influenza, CMV and Epstein-Barr virus. The 87-base-pair reads could not distinguish some IMGT-functional V segments, including TRBV6-2 and TRBV6-3, so those segments were excluded. In the study, some 160 TCR beta chains were listed as associated with cytomegalovirus. In a later analysis, the rate of TCR association differed among HLA loci, with DRB1 alleles having the most associated TCRs and HLA-C alleles having the fewest. A later analysis found that most CMV-associated TCR beta chains appeared HLA-restricted, with HLA associations seemingly driven largely by CMV exposure. A cluster of highly shared sequence variants was judged likely to be a technical artifact of the sequencing pipeline. Linkage disequilibrium might explain the correlated functional status among segregating V segments, but an unknown experimental factor could not be excluded. Because HLA typing was missing for some donors at each locus, association tests included only the typed subset.

The sequencing sample was made of PBMCs. The receptor chain draws on TRBV4-2 and TRBJ2-7; TRBD1 is a possible D gene, resting on 6 matching bases. The TCR sequence derives from a man aged 35 to 55 in good health and CMV-seronegative. CDR3 region: CASSQVVGQTVYEQYF. Read as DNA, the sequence is TGTGCCAGCAGCCAAGTGGTCGGACAGACTGTCTACGAGCAGTACTTC.